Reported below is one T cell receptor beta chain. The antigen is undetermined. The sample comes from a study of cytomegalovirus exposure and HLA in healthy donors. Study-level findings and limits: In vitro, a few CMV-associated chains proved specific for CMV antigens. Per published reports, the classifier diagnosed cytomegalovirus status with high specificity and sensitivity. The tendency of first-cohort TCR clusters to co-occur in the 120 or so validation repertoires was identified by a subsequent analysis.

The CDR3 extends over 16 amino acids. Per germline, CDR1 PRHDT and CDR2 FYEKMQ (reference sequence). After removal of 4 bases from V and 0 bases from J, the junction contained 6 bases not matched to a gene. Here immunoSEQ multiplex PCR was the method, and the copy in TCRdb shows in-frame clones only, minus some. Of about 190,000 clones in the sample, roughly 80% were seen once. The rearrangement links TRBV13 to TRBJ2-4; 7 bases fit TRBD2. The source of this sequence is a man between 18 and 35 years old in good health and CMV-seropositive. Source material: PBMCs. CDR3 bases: TGTGCCAGCAGCTCAACTAGCGTCGTAGCCAAAAACATTCAGTACTTC. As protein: CASSSTSVVAKNIQYF.